The subject of this entry is one TCR beta chain. Its antigen is undetermined. One end of the junction fails to match germline, which may point to a read error. After 5'RACE with constant-segment primers, TCR alpha and TCR beta cDNA libraries carrying sample barcodes and UMIs were obtained. From the 5' RACE reads, TCRdb called clonotypes with MiXCR, one entry per CDR3 protein. The table includes about 400,000 distinct CDR3 sequences, less than 25% detected once. The sample originates from a study of T-cell memory formation after mild COVID-19. Study-wide findings and caveats: Clones from the second wave (peaking day 37) had unconfirmed SARS-CoV-2 specificity. Clones that contracted from day 15 to 85 were balanced CD4/CD8, while later expanders leaned CD4+. Some SARS-CoV-2-responding clones were already detected in memory before infection.

The receptor comes from an adult woman who had mild COVID-19 (a few samples of this study predate the infection). Cell type and time point are not known. Sequences were obtained from PBMCs or a T cell subset sorted from them (not recorded which).

CDR3 sequence (DNA): TGTGCCAGCAGCCAAGACGGGGGGGCCAATCAGCCCCAGAATTTT. It codes for CASSQDGGANQPQNF. This sequence joins TRBV4-2 and TRBJ1-5, with a possible D match to TRBD1 (6 bases). This CDR3 comprises 15 residues. Germline V gene sequence: CDR1 LGHNA, CDR2 YNFKEQ.